Shown below are 29 T cell receptor beta chains from a single sample sequenced in a study of shared clonotypes between healthy human individuals (TCRdb year 2020). Libraries were built with the immunoSEQ multiplex PCR assay. In its TCRdb copy, this immuneACCESS table keeps in-frame sequences only and misses some clones. Where compared with another copy, unresolved V genes explain less than half of these, and the others have no known cause. The sample table contains a few million clones; only one count was recorded for 95% of them. The biggest ten clones account for roughly 0.13% of the sample. The sample comprised naive CD4+ T cells sorted from blood. The cell subset or site tag for this specimen amounts to: CD45RA+ positively selected. Receptors were obtained from a man between 18 and 29 years old in good health.

CDR3 protein: CASYRQEKGYTF. DNA of the CDR3: TGTGCCAGTTATCGACAGGAGAAAGGCTACACCTTC. The chain carries TRBV27 and TRBJ1-2, with D tentatively TRBD1 (6 bases). This CDR3 spans 12 amino acids. Trimming stripped 9 bases from V and 8 bases from J, with 16 bases between. CDR1 and CDR2 from the germline V gene are MNHEY and SMNVEV (reference sequence).

The V gene is TRBV5-1, the J gene TRBJ2-7; no clear D. The CDR3 runs to 13 residues. CDR1 is SGHRS and CDR2 is YFSETQ in the germline V gene. V shed 2 bases and J shed 3 bases, with 9 bases lying between them. The CDR3 region has the DNA TGCGCCAGCAGCTTACTACTGTTCTACGAGCAGTACTTC. It encodes CASSLLLFYEQYF.

The J gene is TRBJ2-7, the V gene TRBV19; the D gene is possibly TRBD2 (6 bases). The germline CDR1 and CDR2 sequences are LNHDA and SQIVND (reference sequence). V was clipped by 4 bases and J by 3 bases, with 10 bases between them. This CDR3 region has 13 residues. The CDR3 spells CASSSLGGYEQYF. In DNA, the CDR3 is TGTGCCAGTAGTAGCCTCGGGGGCTACGAGCAGTACTTC.

V gene TRBV18 combines with J gene TRBJ2-2; 7 nucleotides agree with TRBD2. Germline loops: CDR1 KGHSH, CDR2 LQKENI. V shed 0 bases, J shed 4 bases, and the junction held 2 bases outside the gene matches. The CDR3 runs to 15 residues. CDR3: CASSPPGGGTGELFF. CDR3 bases: TGTGCCAGCTCACCACCTGGCGGGGGCACCGGGGAGCTGTTTTTT.

V and J are TRBV5-6 and TRBJ1-1, with TRBD1 matching 8 bases. The CDR3 consists of 15 residues. Per germline, CDR1 SGHDT and CDR2 YYEEEE. J gave up 4 bases and V 4 bases, and 9 bases lay outside the gene matches. The CDR3 here is CASSRTGTEGTEAFF. Here the CDR3 DNA reads TGTGCCAGCAGCCGGACAGGGACTGAGGGCACTGAAGCTTTCTTT.

CDR3 nucleotides: TGTGCCAGCAGTGAACATACCTCGGGTAGCAATCAGCCCCAGCATTTT. It yields the protein CASSEHTSGSNQPQHF. The rearrangement uses TRBV6-1 and TRBJ1-5; the D is unclear. V was shortened by 2 bases and J by 0 bases, with 11 bases between the two germline ends. The length of the CDR3 is 16 residues. In germline, CDR1 is MNHNS, CDR2 SASEGT.

The CDR3: CASSQTGAMNTEAFF. In nucleotides, the CDR3 is TGTGCCAGCAGCCAAACAGGGGCGATGAACACTGAAGCTTTCTTT. V is TRBV14 and J is TRBJ1-1, with 7 bases that match TRBD1. V dropped 2 bases and J dropped 0; count of bases not matched to a gene: 3. The CDR3 is 15 amino acids. Per germline, CDR1 SGHDN and CDR2 FVKESK.

The genes are TRBV7-2 and TRBJ1-2; possible D gene TRBD1, 6 bases. Per the germline V gene, CDR1 is SGHTA and CDR2 is FQGNSA. The germline V and J ends were trimmed by 4 bases and 1 base, with 13 bases remaining between them. The CDR3 extends over 15 amino acids. CDR3 region: CASSSGVGFNYGYTF. The DNA of the CDR3 is TGTGCCAGCAGCTCAGGGGTAGGATTTAACTATGGCTACACCTTC. Combining the CDR3 with reference TRBV7-2 and TRBJ1-2 gives the whole variable domain GAGVSQSPSNKVTEKGKDVELRCDPISGHTALYWYRQSLGQGLEFLIYFQGNSAPDKSGLPSDRFSAERTGGSVSTLTIQRTQQEDSAVYLCASSSGVGFNYGYTFGSGTRLTVV.

The V gene is TRBV7-2, the J gene TRBJ2-3; 9 bases are a match to TRBD1. Germline V gives CDR1 SGHTA, CDR2 FQGNSA. V lost 8 bases and J lost 0; bases outside the gene matches: 6. CDR3 length equals 15 residues. CDR3 sequence (DNA): TGTGCCAGCGGAGGTACAGGGGGCAGCACAGATACGCAGTATTTT. Translating gives CASGGTGGSTDTQYF.

This clone came up once. The genes are TRBV7-9 and TRBJ1-4, with D possibly being TRBD1 (6 bases). Germline CDR1 reads SEHNR; CDR2 reads FQNEAQ (reference sequence). V was trimmed by 5 bases and J by 8 bases, leaving 18 bases between them. The CDR3 loop spans 15 amino acids. For the CDR3, the DNA is TGTGCCAGCAGCCCACGGCTAGGGGGAGTCGAAAAACTGTTTTTT. Translating it yields CASSPRLGGVEKLFF.

The chain uses TRBV6-6 and TRBJ1-2; D uncertain. Trimming shortened V by 10 bases and J by 9 bases, and 21 bases separated the two germline ends. The CDR3 has 13 amino acids. Germline V gene data show CDR1 as MNHNY and CDR2 as SVGAGI (reference sequence). For the CDR3, the DNA is TGTGCCACCTTCGGCGGGAGCCTTATTAGCTACACCTTC. This encodes CATFGGSLISYTF.

The chain combines TRBV25-1 with TRBJ2-2, with 8 bases lining up with TRBD2. The germline V gene encodes CDR1 MGHDK and CDR2 SYGVNS. This CDR3 is 14 amino acids long. V lost 9 bases and J lost 3; bases outside the gene matches: 6. The DNA of the CDR3 is TGTGCCAGTAGGACTAGCTGGGACACCGGGGAGCTGTTTTTT. Protein product: CASRTSWDTGELFF.

This clone was seen only a few times. V usage is TRBV6-5 and J usage is TRBJ2-7; no reliable D call. The germline gives CDR1 MNHEY, CDR2 SVGAGI. V shed 10 bases and J shed 7 bases, with 11 bases lying between them. This CDR3 has 10 residues. The CDR3: CATQWGEQYF. The CDR3, as DNA: TGTGCCACCCAGTGGGGTGAGCAGTACTTC.

This chain connects TRBV9 to TRBJ2-1, with a tentative D call TRBD1 (5 bases). Germline CDR1 SGDLS, CDR2 YYNGEE. This CDR3 has 15 amino acids. Between the trimmed V and J ends, which lost 0 bases and 5 bases, there was a span of 12 bases. CDR3 residues: CASSVAPDTDNEQFF. The CDR3 DNA is TGTGCCAGCAGCGTAGCCCCGGACACGGACAATGAGCAGTTCTTC.

The chain joins TRBV11-2 to TRBJ2-3; D call uncertain. Trimming stripped 5 bases from V and 8 bases from J, with 8 bases between. Germline values: CDR1 SGHAT, CDR2 FQNNGV. The length of the CDR3 is 11 residues. The CDR3 loop is CASSTGGTQYF. The CDR3 bases are TGTGCCAGCAGCACTGGTGGTACGCAGTATTTT.

The chain links TRBV6-5 to TRBJ2-6, with no clear D. The CDR3 has 13 residues. Germline CDR1 and CDR2: MNHEY and SVGAGI. V lost 7 bases to trimming and J lost 0 bases, with 4 bases between them. CDR3 nucleotides: TGTGCCAGCACTAGCTCTGGGGCCAACGTCCTGACTTTC. This encodes CASTSSGANVLTF.

The gene calls are TRBV19 and TRBJ2-7; 8 bases match TRBD1. V shed 4 bases and J 3 bases; nucleotides not matched to a gene: 8. CDR1 LNHDA and CDR2 SQIVND come from the germline V gene (reference sequence). The CDR3 totals 15 residues. As DNA, the CDR3 is TGTGCCAGTAGTACCCAGCGGACAGGGAGCTACGAGCAGTACTTC. Residues: CASSTQRTGSYEQYF.

This clone has only one observation. This chain connects TRBV7-2 to TRBJ1-2; TRBD1 aligns across 8 bases. The CDR3 loop spans 15 amino acids. CDR1 SGHTA and CDR2 FQGNSA come from the germline V gene. The junction had 9 bases not matched to a gene; V was cut back by 2 bases and J by 7 bases. The CDR3 DNA follows: TGTGCCAGCAGCTTATCCCTAGCAGGGGGCGGTGGCTACACCTTC. Protein sequence: CASSLSLAGGGGYTF.

The rearrangement links TRBV5-6 to TRBJ1-3; D remains unclear. The germline V and J ends were trimmed by 4 bases and 4 bases, with 12 bases remaining between them. This CDR3 region has 14 residues. The germline V gene has CDR1 SGHDT and CDR2 YYEEEE. The CDR3 spells CASSRREYGNTIYF. For the CDR3, the DNA is TGTGCCAGCAGCCGGAGGGAATACGGAAACACCATATATTTT.

Of note for this clone: Other DNA sequences from this sample encode an identical CDR3 as well. V gene TRBV5-1 combines with J gene TRBJ2-7; 9 nucleotides align to TRBD1. The CDR3 totals 16 residues. From germline, CDR1 is SGHRS and CDR2 YFSETQ. V trimming: 0 bases; J trimming: 1 base; junction bases outside the gene matches: 5. CDR3 DNA sequence: TGCGCCAGCAGCTTGGTGGGTGGGACAGGGTCCTACGAGCAGTACTTC. Translated, it gives CASSLVGGTGSYEQYF.

The genes are TRBV18 and TRBJ1-4; tentatively, D is TRBD1 (5 bases). The CDR3 is 13 amino acids. Germline assignment: CDR1 KGHSH and CDR2 LQKENI. Between the trimmed V and J ends, which lost 2 bases and 10 bases, there was a span of 11 bases. CDR3 sequence reads: CASSPGTQGKLFF. The CDR3 region has the DNA TGTGCCAGCTCACCAGGGACGCAGGGAAAACTGTTTTTT.

V usage is TRBV28 and J usage is TRBJ1-5, with 8 bases that match TRBD1. Germline CDR1 MDHEN, CDR2 SYDVKM. The CDR3 has 15 residues. Trimming took 5 bases from V and 7 from J; bases not matched to a gene: 10. CDR3 region: CASSPRDRLGQPQHF. The CDR3 DNA sequence: TGTGCCAGCAGTCCCCGGGACAGGCTCGGGCAGCCCCAGCATTTT. The full variable domain, with the rest looked up from reference TRBV28 and TRBJ1-5, is DVKVTQSSRYLVKRTGEKVFLECVQDMDHENMFWYRQDPGLGLRLIYFSYDVKMKEKGDIPEGYSVSREKKERFSLILESASTNQTSMYLCASSPRDRLGQPQHFGDGTRLSIL.

This chain connects TRBV28 to TRBJ1-2, with 7 bases that match TRBD1. The CDR3 spans 14 residues. The germline gives CDR1 MDHEN, CDR2 SYDVKM. Unmatched junction bases numbered 5, after V lost 6 bases and J lost 1 base. The DNA of the CDR3 is TGTGCCAGCAGCCGGGACAGCCGTAACTATGGCTACACCTTC. Its protein product is CASSRDSRNYGYTF.

The chain carries TRBV25-1 and TRBJ1-4; 7 positions agree with TRBD1. This CDR3 contains 14 residues. Germline-derived CDR1 and CDR2 are MGHDK and SYGVNS. The V segment lost 8 bases and the J segment 4 bases; nucleotides outside the gene matches: 7. CDR3 sequence reads: CASRETGFNEKLFF. In nucleotides, the CDR3 is TGTGCCAGCCGGGAGACAGGGTTTAATGAAAAACTGTTTTTT.

The V and J genes are TRBV6-1 and TRBJ2-7; 9 nucleotides match TRBD1. This CDR3 spans 15 amino acids. Looked up from germline, CDR1 is MNHNS and CDR2 is SASEGT. V was clipped by 5 bases and J by 4 bases; unmatched bases: 9. This chain's CDR3 is CASSRPGQGWYEQYF. The CDR3 region has the DNA TGTGCCAGCAGTCGACCGGGACAGGGATGGTACGAGCAGTACTTC.

The chain has TRBV6-6 and TRBJ2-5; 8 bases are a match to TRBD2. CDR1 is MNHNY, CDR2 SVGAGI, per germline (reference sequence). The CDR3 has 16 residues. The V segment lost 3 bases and the J segment 5 bases; nucleotides outside the gene matches: 11. The CDR3 DNA follows: TGTGCCAGCAGTTATTTCAAGCGGGAGACGAGTGAGACCCAGTACTTC. Translation gives CASSYFKRETSETQYF.

V and J are TRBV6-1 and TRBJ2-5; TRBD2 agrees at 9 bases. Looked up from germline, CDR1 is MNHNS and CDR2 is SASEGT. Trimming cost V 6 bases and J 4 bases; bases outside gene matches: 6. The CDR3 totals 14 residues. The CDR3 region is CASRTAGGRETQYF. The CDR3 DNA is TGTGCCAGCAGAACAGCGGGGGGAAGAGAGACCCAGTACTTC.

The chain is built from TRBV7-9 and TRBJ2-5; TRBD1 matches at 9 bases. The CDR3 is 15 residues long. Germline CDR1 reads SEHNR; CDR2 reads FQNEAQ (reference sequence). The trim removed 0 bases at V and 5 bases at J, leaving 4 bases unmatched. CDR3 sequence: CASSLASTGGETQYF. CDR3 nucleotide sequence: TGTGCCAGCAGCTTAGCCTCGACAGGGGGGGAGACCCAGTACTTC.

The chain carries TRBV7-2 and TRBJ1-5; no clear D. With 8 bases removed from V and 7 bases from J, the gap between germline ends came to 15 bases. Germline V gene lookup returns CDR1 SGHTA and CDR2 FQGNSA. The CDR3 is made up of 13 amino acids. CDR3 in DNA: TGTGCCAGCTCCATAGTGTCGGGACAGCCCCAGCATTTT. Encoded protein: CASSIVSGQPQHF.